These 7 T cell receptor beta chains were sequenced from one sample in a study of beta chain features in type 1 diabetes (dated by TCRdb to 2016 to 2019). The library was obtained by the immunoSEQ multiplex PCR assay. The entire isolated RNA was reverse transcribed using the High Capacity cDNA Reverse Transcription Kit, and thus expressed TCRB transcripts were sequenced. As stored in TCRdb, this immuneACCESS dataset retains in-frame rearrangements with V and J assigned. A fraction of the clones does not appear; measured against another copy, unresolved V genes explain less than half of the discrepancy, and the remainder lacks a known reason. The sample data list roughly 260,000 clones, and around 21% of these were observed just once. The ten largest clones add up to less than 0.035% of the sample. General study outcomes and caveats: Type 1 diabetes patients showed a moderate but significant shortening of TCRB CDR3 length in all four CD4+ subsets.

Antigens of these TCRs are unknown. The sequenced sample was naive CD4+ T cells from blood. The cell subset or site label of this sample denotes: true naive CD4+ T cells. Every receptor here comes from a woman aged 40 to 50 with type 1 diabetes.

This clone has more than one count but fewer than ten. The chain has TRBV5-1 and TRBJ2-7; D might be TRBD1 (6 bases). The germline gives CDR1 SGHRS, CDR2 YFSETQ. The CDR3 length is 15 residues. The ends were cut back, 0 bases at V and 1 base at J, with 11 bases in the middle. The CDR3, as DNA: TGCGCCAGCAGCTTGGGAGTCGGACAGTCCTACGAGCAGTACTTC. Protein: CASSLGVGQSYEQYF.

This clone occurred a few times. The chain is built from TRBV13 and TRBJ2-7; TRBD2 matches at 10 bases. The germline V gene has CDR1 PRHDT and CDR2 FYEKMQ (reference sequence). J was trimmed by 5 bases and V by 2 bases; bases with no gene match: 3. This CDR3 is built from 14 residues. This CDR3 is CASSLLAGVNEQYF. The CDR3 nucleotides are TGTGCCAGCAGCTTACTAGCGGGAGTGAACGAGCAGTACTTC.

This clone was seen only a few times. The chain joins TRBV2 to TRBJ1-3; no firm D call. CDR1 and CDR2 (germline): SNHLY, FYNNEI. The CDR3 has 14 residues. V shed 5 bases and J shed 0 bases, with 8 bases lying between them. CDR3 DNA sequence: TGTGCCAGCAGTAATATAGCCTCTGGAAACACCATATATTTT. Encoded protein: CASSNIASGNTIYF.

The chain uses TRBV29-1 and TRBJ1-5; 8 bases are a match to TRBD1. There are 13 residues in the CDR3. V lost 6 bases to trimming and J lost 4 bases; unmatched junction nucleotides: 5. Germline values: CDR1 SQVTM, CDR2 ANQGSEA. The CDR3 sequence is CSVSDRGNQPQHF. In DNA, the CDR3 is TGCAGCGTCTCCGACAGGGGTAATCAGCCCCAGCATTTT. The full variable domain, completed using reference TRBV29-1 and TRBJ1-5, is SAVISQKPSRDICQRGTSLTIQCQVDSQVTMMFWYRQQPGQSLTLIATANQGSEATYESGFVIDKFPISRPNLTFSTLTVSNMSPEDSSIYLCSVSDRGNQPQHFGDGTRLSIL.

This clone appeared a few times. The genes are TRBV5-1 and TRBJ1-5, with 7 bases fitting TRBD1. Germline trimming cut 0 bases from V and 5 bases from J; bases unmatched to any gene: 2. The V gene's germline CDR1 is SGHRS and CDR2 YFSETQ. The CDR3 sequence is 14 residues long. For the CDR3, the DNA is TGCGCCAGCAGCTTGGATACAGGGGATCAGCCCCAGCATTTT. It translates to CASSLDTGDQPQHF.

This clone has only a few counts. The rearrangement links TRBV7-2 to TRBJ2-7; D is unresolved. Germline CDR1 reads SGHTA; CDR2 reads FQGNSA. V gave up 6 bases and J gave up 3 bases, with 9 bases separating them. The CDR3 is 12 residues long. CDR3 DNA sequence: TGTGCCAGCAGATCCGACAACTACGAGCAGTACTTC. The encoded protein is CASRSDNYEQYF. Complete variable domain (other parts from reference TRBV7-2 and TRBJ2-7): GAGVSQSPSNKVTEKGKDVELRCDPISGHTALYWYRQSLGQGLEFLIYFQGNSAPDKSGLPSDRFSAERTGGSVSTLTIQRTQQEDSAVYLCASRSDNYEQYFGPGTRLTVT.

The chain employs TRBV14 and TRBJ2-5; tentatively, D is TRBD1 (6 bases). This CDR3 has 13 amino acids. The germline gives CDR1 SGHDN, CDR2 FVKESK. V was shortened by 4 bases and J by 4 bases, with 10 bases between the two germline ends. The CDR3 sequence is CASSPQGPETQYF. The CDR3, as DNA: TGTGCCAGCAGCCCCCAGGGGCCAGAGACCCAGTACTTC.